Following are 24 T cell receptor beta chains from one sample sequenced in a study of T cells in localized non-small cell lung cancer. Using immunoSEQ multiplex PCR, the repertoire was profiled, and TCRdb retains in-frame clones only, with some absent. The sample includes 2,500 to 3,000 clones, 20% to 30% of them seen just once. Here the sequenced sample was lung tumor tissue, taken before any cancer treatment. These TCRs come from a male donor at least 60 years old with stage I lung adenocarcinoma.

This clone was observed a few times. The chain employs TRBV19 and TRBJ1-3, with D possibly being TRBD1 (6 bases). The CDR3 covers 16 residues. Germline assignment: CDR1 LNHDA and CDR2 SQIVND (reference sequence). V was shortened by 8 bases and J by 3 bases, with 20 bases between the two germline ends. Here the CDR3 reads CASSNWAGEIGNTIYF. CDR3 sequence (DNA): TGTGCCAGTTCCAACTGGGCAGGGGAAATTGGAAACACCATATATTTT.

This clone ranks as medium-sized (0.01 to 0.1%). The chain is built from TRBV11-3 and TRBJ1-4; TRBD1 might be the D (5 bases). Deletions cut 3 bases from V and 7 bases from J, with 15 bases between. The germline V gene has CDR1 SGHNT and CDR2 YENEEA. This CDR3 has 15 residues. This CDR3 reads CASSLKGPDIEKLFF. CDR3 nucleotides: TGTGCCAGCAGCTTGAAGGGACCAGATATTGAAAAACTGTTTTTT.

By sample fraction, this clone is medium-sized. The CDR3, as DNA: TGTGCCAGCAGCGTGGGTGGGGTTGAGGAAGAGACCCAGTACTTC. It specifies CASSVGGVEEETQYF. This rearrangement joins TRBV9 to TRBJ2-5; D not certain. The ends were cut back, 2 bases at V and 3 bases at J, with 14 bases in the middle. CDR3 size: 15 residues. Germline CDR1 reads SGDLS; CDR2 reads YYNGEE.

The chain couples TRBV5-1 to TRBJ2-7, with 8 nucleotides matching TRBD1. Germline-derived CDR1 and CDR2 are SGHRS and YFSETQ. The V segment lost 3 bases and the J segment 5 bases; nucleotides outside the gene matches: 7. The CDR3 runs to 14 residues. CDR3 in amino acids: CASSWGQAEDEQYF. CDR3 coding DNA: TGCGCCAGCAGCTGGGGACAGGCGGAGGACGAGCAGTACTTC.

This clone was seen more than once but under ten times. The gene calls are TRBV28 and TRBJ2-3; possibly TRBD2 for D (5 bases). The CDR3 has 15 amino acids. CDR1 is MDHEN, CDR2 SYDVKM, per germline. The ends were cut back, 5 bases at V and 0 bases at J, with 12 bases in the middle. CDR3 DNA sequence: TGTGCCAGCAGTCAGGAGGAGTCTAGCACAGATACGCAGTATTTT. Translation: CASSQEESSTDTQYF.

This clone is judged large. The chain has TRBV6-8 and TRBJ2-1; 7 bases are a match to TRBD2. The CDR3 sequence is 16 residues long. The germline V gene encodes CDR1 MNHGY and CDR2 SAAAGT. V lost 5 bases, J lost 3 bases, and 10 bases stayed unmatched. The CDR3 nucleotides read TGTGCCAGCAGTGCGGGACGGGGGGTCTTCTACAATGAGCAGTTCTTC. Translation: CASSAGRGVFYNEQFF.

This clone was found a few times. The V call is TRBV28, the J call TRBJ2-6; either TRBD1 or TRBD2 may supply D (7 bases each). The germline V gene has CDR1 MDHEN and CDR2 SYDVKM. V shed 1 base and J shed 0 bases, with 10 bases lying between them. The CDR3 runs 17 residues. The CDR3 bases are TGTGCCAGCAGTTTATCAGGGGGGGACTCTGGGGCCAACGTCCTGACTTTC. Translating gives CASSLSGGDSGANVLTF.

By proportion, this clone is medium-sized. The chain employs TRBV6-8 and TRBJ1-5; possible D gene TRBD1, 5 bases. The germline gives CDR1 MNHGY, CDR2 SAAAGT. V was pared by 6 bases and J by 6 bases, with 18 bases between. The CDR3 has 15 residues. CDR3 in amino acids: CASRKEPSGGQPQHF. The CDR3 nucleotides are TGTGCCAGCAGAAAGGAACCTTCCGGGGGTCAGCCCCAGCATTTT.

The V call is TRBV6-8, the J call TRBJ2-7; 10 bases fit TRBD1. V was pared by 7 bases and J by 4 bases, with 10 bases of the junction left unmatched. CDR3 length: 15 residues. Germline assignment: CDR1 MNHGY and CDR2 SAAAGT. The CDR3 DNA follows: TGTGCCAGCACTAGGATGGACAGGGGGGAATACGAGCAGTACTTC. As protein: CASTRMDRGEYEQYF.

The chain couples TRBV11-3 to TRBJ2-1, with 8 bases fitting TRBD1. Germline V gene data show CDR1 as SGHNT and CDR2 as YENEEA. The trim removed 5 bases at V and 8 bases at J, leaving 14 bases unmatched. The CDR3 consists of 16 residues. The CDR3 DNA reads TGTGCCAGCAGCCGAGCCCCCGGGACAGGTCGGGATGAGCAGTTCTTC. It is translated as CASSRAPGTGRDEQFF.

This clone was observed a handful of times. This sequence joins TRBV23-1 and TRBJ1-1, with a weak D call TRBD1 (6 bases). TRBV23-1 is treated as an ORF (open reading frame) with a function not yet certain. The V end lost 6 bases, the J end lost 2 bases, and 13 bases lay between the germline ends. The CDR3 length is 14 residues. CDR3 region: CASSQGTFNTEAFF. In DNA form, the CDR3 reads TGCGCCAGCAGCCAGGGGACGTTTAACACTGAAGCTTTCTTT.

This clone is medium-sized (0.01 to 0.1%) within its sample. The chain employs TRBV6-8 and TRBJ1-4; D is undetermined. The CDR3 spans 13 residues. Germline CDR1 is MNHGY and CDR2 is SAAAGT. The germline V and J ends were trimmed by 6 bases and 6 bases, with 11 bases remaining between them. The CDR3 region is CASSRNGDEKLFF. The CDR3 DNA sequence: TGTGCCAGCAGCCGGAATGGGGATGAAAAACTGTTTTTT.

This clone occurred a few times. This rearrangement joins TRBV4-1 to TRBJ2-5, with D perhaps TRBD1 or TRBD2 (6 bases each). Germline lookup yields CDR1 MGHRA and CDR2 YSYEKL. The V gene lost 0 bases and the J gene lost 4 bases, with 18 bases spanning the gap. The CDR3 contains 17 residues. CDR3 residues: CASSQDRGATSGETQYF. The CDR3 DNA reads as TGCGCCAGCAGCCAAGATAGGGGGGCAACGAGCGGAGAGACCCAGTACTTC.

This sequence joins TRBV6-8 and TRBJ2-1, with D maybe TRBD2 (5 bases). This CDR3 contains 14 residues. Germline V gene data show CDR1 as MNHGY and CDR2 as SAAAGT. The ends were cut back, 0 bases at V and 5 bases at J, with 8 bases in the middle. The CDR3 loop reads CASSYSGRNNEQFF. CDR3 nucleotide sequence: TGTGCCAGCAGTTACTCGGGGAGAAACAATGAGCAGTTCTTC.

This clone was counted between two and nine times. This rearrangement joins TRBV5-1 to TRBJ1-3; D not certain. The CDR3 length is 16 residues. The germline gives CDR1 SGHRS, CDR2 YFSETQ. V gave up 4 bases and J gave up 0 bases, with 14 bases separating them. The CDR3 sequence is CASSQFASRSGNTIYF. In DNA form, the CDR3 reads TGCGCCAGCAGCCAATTCGCTTCCCGCTCTGGAAACACCATATATTTT.

The chain joins TRBV11-3 to TRBJ1-2, with D perhaps TRBD1 (6 bases). The V end lost 8 bases, the J end lost 4 bases, and 26 bases lay between the germline ends. CDR1 is SGHNT and CDR2 is YENEEA in the germline V gene. This CDR3 contains 17 residues. This CDR3 reads CASSTGGASDTSYGYTF. The CDR3, as DNA: TGTGCCAGCTCCACGGGGGGGGCGAGTGATACGTCCTATGGCTACACCTTC.

This clone is categorized as medium-sized. The V gene is TRBV6-8, the J gene TRBJ1-5; possible D gene TRBD1, 5 bases. The length of the CDR3 is 14 residues. Germline V gene lookup returns CDR1 MNHGY and CDR2 SAAAGT. V lost 6 bases and J lost 5, with 14 bases in between. The chain's CDR3 is CASRKQRGDQPQHF. CDR3 nucleotide sequence: TGTGCCAGCAGGAAGCAGAGGGGAGATCAGCCCCAGCATTTT.

This rearrangement joins TRBV11-3 to TRBJ2-5; TRBD2 matches 9 bases. CDR1 is SGHNT and CDR2 is YENEEA in the germline V gene. J gave up 2 bases and V 3 bases, and 7 bases lay outside the gene matches. CDR3 length: 16 amino acids. In DNA form, the CDR3 reads TGTGCCAGCAGCTTGTCCATGGCGGGGGGGCAAGAGACCCAGTACTTC. Its protein product is CASSLSMAGGQETQYF.

The table lists this clone with a few counts. For the CDR3, the DNA is TGTGCCAGCAGCCCCGGACTAGCCCAAAATGAGCAGTTCTTC. Encoded protein: CASSPGLAQNEQFF. The rearrangement uses TRBV9 and TRBJ2-1, with 8 bases fitting TRBD2. The CDR3 runs to 14 residues. The J segment lost 7 bases and the V segment lost 4 bases, leaving 7 bases of the junction unmatched. From germline, CDR1 is SGDLS and CDR2 YYNGEE.

The genes are TRBV11-3 and TRBJ1-5; a weak D match, TRBD1 (6 bases). The CDR3 length is 19 residues. The V gene lost 5 bases and the J gene lost 0 bases, with 23 bases spanning the gap. Germline CDR1 reads SGHNT; CDR2 reads YENEEA. The CDR3 is CASSKWDKRSRYSNQPQHF. As DNA, the CDR3 is TGTGCCAGCAGCAAATGGGACAAAAGGTCCCGCTATAGCAATCAGCCCCAGCATTTT. The entire variable domain, with the rest obtained from reference TRBV11-3 and TRBJ1-5, is as follows: EAGVVQSPRYKIIEKKQPVAFWCNPISGHNTLYWYLQNLGQGPELLIRYENEEAVDDSQLPKDRFSAERLKGVDSTLKIQPAELGDSAVYLCASSKWDKRSRYSNQPQHFGDGTRLSIL.

This clone was counted a few times. The chain is built from TRBV6-8 and TRBJ2-5; tentatively, D is TRBD2 (5 bases). Germline-derived CDR1 and CDR2 are MNHGY and SAAAGT. V was pared by 5 bases and J by 5 bases, with 15 bases between. The CDR3 runs 14 residues. CDR3 DNA sequence: TGTGCCAGCAGTGAGGGCCGGGCATGGGAGACCCAGTACTTC. It encodes CASSEGRAWETQYF.

The CDR3 here is CASSYKGDEKLFF. The CDR3, as DNA: TGTGCCAGCAGTTACAAGGGGGATGAAAAACTGTTTTTT. The chain uses TRBV6-8 and TRBJ1-4, with TRBD1 as a possible D gene (6 bases). The germline V gene has CDR1 MNHGY and CDR2 SAAAGT. The CDR3 consists of 13 residues. V lost 2 bases and J lost 6, with 7 bases in between.

The chain recombines TRBV5-1 with TRBJ2-7, with D tentatively TRBD1 (5 bases). Germline V gene lookup returns CDR1 SGHRS and CDR2 YFSETQ. This CDR3 spans 14 amino acids. Trimming removed 2 bases at V and 2 bases at J, with 11 bases between. As DNA, the CDR3 is TGCGCCAGCAGCTTACAGGAAGGGCCCTACGAGCAGTACTTC. It yields the protein CASSLQEGPYEQYF.

This clone turned up a few times. This chain connects TRBV18 to TRBJ2-5; weak D call: TRBD1 (5 bases). Germline CDR1 KGHSH, CDR2 LQKENI. The CDR3 covers 13 residues. V lost 6 bases and J 3 bases, leaving 11 bases between the germline ends. The CDR3 sequence: CASSTGREETQYF. CDR3 in DNA: TGTGCCAGCTCCACGGGCAGGGAAGAGACCCAGTACTTC.